The present T cell receptor (beta chain) was sequenced within a study of identical twins. Notes on the study in general: With monozygotic twins, out-of-frame TCR alpha sharing exceeded what models estimated.

TCRdb re-called the 5' RACE reads through MiXCR, storing one row per CDR3 protein. The sample includes 700,000 or so distinct CDR3 sequences, roughly 20% of them seen just once. V lost 4 bases, J lost 7 bases, and 14 bases lay in between. CDR1 is MNHNS, CDR2 SASEGT, per germline. The CDR3 runs to 13 residues. As for this clonotype: The antigen remains undetermined.

This sample was shared with a second study, whose subject was T cells expressing NK-cell markers. As that report states: The TCR beta repertoires were obtained from sorted CD3+CD56+NKG2C+, CD3+CD56+NKG2C- and CD3+CD56-NKG2C+ T cells.

The clonotype originates from a woman in her late teens or twenties in good health. V is TRBV6-1 and J is TRBJ2-7; maybe TRBD1 (8 bases). Sequencing was done on a sample of PBMCs. The CDR3, as DNA: TGTGCCAGCAGTGGACAGGGGAGGGAAGAGCAGTACTTC. As protein: CASSGQGREEQYF.